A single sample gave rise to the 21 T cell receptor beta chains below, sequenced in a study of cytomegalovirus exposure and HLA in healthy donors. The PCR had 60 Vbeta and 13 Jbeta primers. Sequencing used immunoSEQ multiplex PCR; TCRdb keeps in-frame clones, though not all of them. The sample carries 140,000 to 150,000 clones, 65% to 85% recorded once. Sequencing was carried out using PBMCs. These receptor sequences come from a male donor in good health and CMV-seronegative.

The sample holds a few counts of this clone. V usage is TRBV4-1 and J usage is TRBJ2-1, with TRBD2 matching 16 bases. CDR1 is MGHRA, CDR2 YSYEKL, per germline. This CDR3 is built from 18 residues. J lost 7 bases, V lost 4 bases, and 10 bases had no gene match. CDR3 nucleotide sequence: TGCGCCAGCAGCCGCCCCGGGACTAGCGGGAGGGCCAAGAATGAGCAGTTCTTC. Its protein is CASSRPGTSGRAKNEQFF.

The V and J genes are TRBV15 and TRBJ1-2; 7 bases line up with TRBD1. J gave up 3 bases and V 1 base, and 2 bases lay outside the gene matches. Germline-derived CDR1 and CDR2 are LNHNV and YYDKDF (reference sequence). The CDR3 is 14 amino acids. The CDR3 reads CATSRGQGDYGYTF. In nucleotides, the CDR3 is TGTGCCACCAGCAGAGGACAGGGCGACTATGGCTACACCTTC.

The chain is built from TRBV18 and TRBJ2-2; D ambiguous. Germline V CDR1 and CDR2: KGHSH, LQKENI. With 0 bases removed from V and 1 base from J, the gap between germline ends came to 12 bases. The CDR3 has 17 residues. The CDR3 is CASSPPARQRNTGELFF. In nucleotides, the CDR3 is TGTGCCAGCTCACCACCGGCGCGGCAACGGAACACCGGGGAGCTGTTTTTT.

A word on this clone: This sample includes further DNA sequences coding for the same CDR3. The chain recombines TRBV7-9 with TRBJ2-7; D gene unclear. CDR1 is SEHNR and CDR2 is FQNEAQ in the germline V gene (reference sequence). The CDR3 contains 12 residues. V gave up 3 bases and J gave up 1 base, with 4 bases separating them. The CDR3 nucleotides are TGTGCCAGCAGCTTCGTGTCCTACGAGCAGTACTTC. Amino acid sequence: CASSFVSYEQYF. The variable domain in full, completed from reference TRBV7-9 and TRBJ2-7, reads DTGVSQNPRHKITKRGQNVTFRCDPISEHNRLYWYRQTLGQGPEFLTYFQNEAQLEKSRLLSDRFSAERPKGSFSTLEIQRTEQGDSAMYLCASSFVSYEQYFGPGTRLTVT.

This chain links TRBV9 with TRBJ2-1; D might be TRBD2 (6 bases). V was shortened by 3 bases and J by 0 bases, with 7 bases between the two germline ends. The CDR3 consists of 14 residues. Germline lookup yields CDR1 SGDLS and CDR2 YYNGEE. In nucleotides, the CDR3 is TGTGCCAGCAGCGGTAGCGGCTCCTACAATGAGCAGTTCTTC. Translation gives CASSGSGSYNEQFF.

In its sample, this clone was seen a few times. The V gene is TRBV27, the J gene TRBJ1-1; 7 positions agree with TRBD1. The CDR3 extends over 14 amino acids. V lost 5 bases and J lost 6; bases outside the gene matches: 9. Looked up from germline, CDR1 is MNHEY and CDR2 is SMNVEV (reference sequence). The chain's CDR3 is CASSTNRGLSEAFF. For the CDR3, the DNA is TGTGCCAGCAGTACCAACAGGGGTTTGTCTGAAGCTTTCTTT.

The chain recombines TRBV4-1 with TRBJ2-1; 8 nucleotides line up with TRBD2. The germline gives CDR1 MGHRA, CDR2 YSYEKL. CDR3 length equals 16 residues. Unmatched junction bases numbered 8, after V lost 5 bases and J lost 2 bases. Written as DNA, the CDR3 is TGCGCCAGCAGCAAGGGGACCGGGAGGGCCTACAATGAGCAGTTCTTC. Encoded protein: CASSKGTGRAYNEQFF.

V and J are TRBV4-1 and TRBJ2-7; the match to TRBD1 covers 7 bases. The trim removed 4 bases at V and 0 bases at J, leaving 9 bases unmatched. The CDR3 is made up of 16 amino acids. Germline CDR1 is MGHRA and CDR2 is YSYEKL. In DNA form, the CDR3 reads TGCGCCAGCAGCCTTCTACCGGGACAGAGCTCCTACGAGCAGTACTTC. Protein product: CASSLLPGQSSYEQYF.

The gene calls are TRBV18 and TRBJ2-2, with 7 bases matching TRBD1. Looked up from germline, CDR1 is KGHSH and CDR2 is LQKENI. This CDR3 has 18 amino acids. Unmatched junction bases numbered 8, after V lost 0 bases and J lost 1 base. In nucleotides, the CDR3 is TGTGCCAGCTCACCACCTATCTCACAGGGGAGGAACACCGGGGAGCTGTTTTTT. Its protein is CASSPPISQGRNTGELFF.

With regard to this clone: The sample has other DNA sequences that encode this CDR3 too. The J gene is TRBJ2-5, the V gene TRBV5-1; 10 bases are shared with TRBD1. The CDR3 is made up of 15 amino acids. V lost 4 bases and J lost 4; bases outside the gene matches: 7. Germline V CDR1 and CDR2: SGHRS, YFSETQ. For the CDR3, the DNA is TGCGCCAGCAGCCCCGGGGACAGGGGTGGAGAGACCCAGTACTTC. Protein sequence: CASSPGDRGGETQYF.

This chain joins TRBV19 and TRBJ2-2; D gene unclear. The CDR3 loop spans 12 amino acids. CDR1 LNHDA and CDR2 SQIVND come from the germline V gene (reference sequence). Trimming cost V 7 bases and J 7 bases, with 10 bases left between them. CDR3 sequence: CASTLASGELFF. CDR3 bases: TGTGCCAGTACCCTGGCTAGCGGGGAGCTGTTTTTT.

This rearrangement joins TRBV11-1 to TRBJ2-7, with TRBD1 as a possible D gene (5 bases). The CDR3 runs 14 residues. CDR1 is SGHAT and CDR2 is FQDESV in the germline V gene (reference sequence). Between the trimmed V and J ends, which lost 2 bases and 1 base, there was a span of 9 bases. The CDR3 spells CASSLQGRSYEQYF. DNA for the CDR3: TGTGCCAGCAGCTTACAGGGAAGATCCTACGAGCAGTACTTC.

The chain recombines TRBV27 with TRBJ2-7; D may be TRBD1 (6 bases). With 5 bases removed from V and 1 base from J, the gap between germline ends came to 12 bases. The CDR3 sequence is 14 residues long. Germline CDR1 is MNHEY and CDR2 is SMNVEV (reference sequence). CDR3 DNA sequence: TGTGCCAGCAGTGGGACACCTCGTTCCTACGAGCAGTACTTC. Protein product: CASSGTPRSYEQYF.

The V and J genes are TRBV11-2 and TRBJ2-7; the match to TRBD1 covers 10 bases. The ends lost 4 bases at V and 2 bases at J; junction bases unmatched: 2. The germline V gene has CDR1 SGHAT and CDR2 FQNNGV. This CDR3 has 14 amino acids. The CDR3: CASSWGQGTYEQYF. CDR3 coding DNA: TGTGCCAGCAGCTGGGGACAGGGGACCTACGAGCAGTACTTC. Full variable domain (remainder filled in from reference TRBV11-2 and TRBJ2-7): EAGVAQSPRYKIIEKRQSVAFWCNPISGHATLYWYQQILGQGPKLLIQFQNNGVVDDSQLPKDRFSAERLKGVDSTLKIQPAKLEDSAVYLCASSWGQGTYEQYFGPGTRLTVT.

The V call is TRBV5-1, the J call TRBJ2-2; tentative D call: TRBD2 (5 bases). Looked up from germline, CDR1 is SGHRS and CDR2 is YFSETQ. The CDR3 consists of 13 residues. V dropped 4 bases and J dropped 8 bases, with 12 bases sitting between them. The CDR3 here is CASSRRQEGELFF. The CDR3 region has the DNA TGCGCCAGCAGCCGGAGGCAGGAAGGGGAGCTGTTTTTT.

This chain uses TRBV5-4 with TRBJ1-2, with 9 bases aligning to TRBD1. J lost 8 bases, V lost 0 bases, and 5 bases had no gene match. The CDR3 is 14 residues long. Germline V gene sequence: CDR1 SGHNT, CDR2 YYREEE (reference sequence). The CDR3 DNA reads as TGTGCCAGCAGCTTGGGAGGGACAGGGATCGGCTACACCTTC. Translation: CASSLGGTGIGYTF.

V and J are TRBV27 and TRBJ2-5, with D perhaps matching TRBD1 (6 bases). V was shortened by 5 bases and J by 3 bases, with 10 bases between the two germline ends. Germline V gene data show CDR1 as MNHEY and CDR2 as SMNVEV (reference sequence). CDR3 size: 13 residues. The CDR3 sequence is CASSQQGEETQYF. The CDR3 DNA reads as TGTGCCAGCAGTCAACAGGGAGAAGAGACCCAGTACTTC.

CDR3 sequence (DNA): TGCGCCAGCAGTGACCCCGTTCGGGGGTTGAACACCGGGGAGCTGTTTTTT. Encoded protein: CASSDPVRGLNTGELFF. The chain carries TRBV10-2 and TRBJ2-2, with D tentatively TRBD2 (6 bases). With 3 bases removed from V and 1 base from J, the gap between germline ends came to 15 bases. Per germline, CDR1 WSHSY and CDR2 SAAADI. The CDR3 is made up of 17 amino acids.

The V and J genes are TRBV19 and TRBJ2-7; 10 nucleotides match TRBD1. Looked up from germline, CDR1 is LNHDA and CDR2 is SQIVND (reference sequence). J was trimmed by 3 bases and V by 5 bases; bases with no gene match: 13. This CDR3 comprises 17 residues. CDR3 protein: CASSRQGATMGIYEQYF. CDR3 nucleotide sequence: TGTGCCAGTAGTCGACAGGGGGCTACGATGGGGATCTACGAGCAGTACTTC.

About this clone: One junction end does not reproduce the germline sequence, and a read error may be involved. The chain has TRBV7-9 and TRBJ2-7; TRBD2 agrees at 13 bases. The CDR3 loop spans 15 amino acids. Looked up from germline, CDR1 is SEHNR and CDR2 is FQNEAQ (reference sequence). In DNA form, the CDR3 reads TGTTCCAGCAGCCCTACTAGCGGGGGGGCTTACGAGCAGTACTTC. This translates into CSSSPTSGGAYEQYF.

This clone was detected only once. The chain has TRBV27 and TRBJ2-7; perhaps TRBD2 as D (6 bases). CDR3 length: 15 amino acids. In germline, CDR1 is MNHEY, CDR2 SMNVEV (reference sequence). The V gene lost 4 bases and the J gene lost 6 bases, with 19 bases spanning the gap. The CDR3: CASSSHGGIGAEQYF. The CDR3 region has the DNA TGTGCCAGCAGTTCCCACGGGGGAATTGGGGCCGAGCAGTACTTC.